The rows below give T cell receptor beta chains drawn from one sample of a study of blood T cells in healthy people across ages. TCRdb re-derived calls from the 5' RACE reads in MiXCR, one entry per CDR3 protein. The repertoire holds 1,100,000 or so distinct CDR3 sequences, with 40% to 45% as singletons. Sequences were obtained from blood. The origin of the receptors is a woman aged 55-69 years in good health. Both conserved end residues are part of each CDR3. Fields, in order: clone size, V gene, D gene, J gene, CDR3 DNA, CDR3 protein. A D gene is named only where the DNA matches it firmly. Size is stated for part of the rows, as once, few or many counts, or as a class when the clone is expanded.

abundance: -; v_gene: TRBV6-5; d_gene: -; j_gene: TRBJ2-1; CDR3nt: TGTGCCAGCAGTTACCACCGTGCGGGTTTAGAGACCCAGTTCTTC; CDR3aa: CASSYHRAGLETQFF
abundance: -; v_gene: TRBV9; d_gene: -; j_gene: TRBJ2-5; CDR3nt: TGTGCCAGCAGCGTAGGGGGCAGGGGGGAAGAGACCCAGTACTTC; CDR3aa: CASSVGGRGEETQYF
abundance: -; v_gene: TRBV24-1; d_gene: TRBD1; j_gene: TRBJ2-6; CDR3nt: TGTGCCACCAGTGAAGCGACAGGGATCGGGTCTGGGGCCAACGTCCCGACTTTC; CDR3aa: CATSEATGIGSGANVPTF
abundance: few; v_gene: TRBV20-1; d_gene: -; j_gene: TRBJ1-2; CDR3nt: TGCAGTGCTAGAGCGTCCAGGGGCGGCTATGGCTACACCTTC; CDR3aa: CSARASRGGYGYTF
abundance: many; v_gene: TRBV7-9; d_gene: TRBD2; j_gene: TRBJ2-1; CDR3nt: TGTGCCAGCACGGCGGGAGTACTCTACAATGAGCAGTTCTTC; CDR3aa: CASTAGVLYNEQFF
abundance: few; v_gene: TRBV21-1; d_gene: -; j_gene: TRBJ2-7; CDR3nt: TGTGCCAGCAGCAAAGTAGTAGGGGGAGACGAGCAGTACTTC; CDR3aa: CASSKVVGGDEQYF
abundance: -; v_gene: TRBV19; d_gene: -; j_gene: TRBJ2-5; CDR3nt: TGTGCCAGCCTGGGAGTACCCGGGGAGACCCAGTACTTC; CDR3aa: CASLGVPGETQYF
abundance: few; v_gene: TRBV27; d_gene: TRBD2; j_gene: TRBJ2-7; CDR3nt: TGTGCCAGCACCCTAAGGGGACTAGCGAACGAGCAGTACTTC; CDR3aa: CASTLRGLANEQYF
abundance: -; v_gene: TRBV5-1; d_gene: TRBD2; j_gene: TRBJ2-7; CDR3nt: TGCGCCAGCAGCCCCTCGCAAGCGGGAGGCTACGAGCAGTACTTC; CDR3aa: CASSPSQAGGYEQYF
abundance: few; v_gene: TRBV7-3; d_gene: -; j_gene: TRBJ1-1; CDR3nt: TGTGCCAGCAGCACAGTGACGAACACTGAAGCTTTCTTT; CDR3aa: CASSTVTNTEAFF
abundance: few; v_gene: TRBV12-3/TRBV12-4; d_gene: -; j_gene: TRBJ2-5; CDR3nt: TGTGCCAGCAGTGTAGGGGGTTTGGAGACCCAGTACTTC; CDR3aa: CASSVGGLETQYF
abundance: -; v_gene: TRBV20-1; d_gene: TRBD1; j_gene: TRBJ2-1; CDR3nt: TGCAGTGCGACCAGGACAGGGGACAGCTCCTACAATGAGCAGTTCTTC; CDR3aa: CSATRTGDSSYNEQFF
abundance: -; v_gene: TRBV7-9; d_gene: -; j_gene: TRBJ2-7; CDR3nt: TGTGCCAGCAGCTTAAGAGGGGGTTGGGAGCAGTACTTC; CDR3aa: CASSLRGGWEQYF
abundance: -; v_gene: TRBV20-1; d_gene: TRBD1; j_gene: TRBJ1-2; CDR3nt: TGCAGTGCTAGAGCCCTAAACTCGGGACAGGCAGATGGCTACACCTTC; CDR3aa: CSARALNSGQADGYTF
abundance: many; v_gene: TRBV7-2; d_gene: -; j_gene: TRBJ2-3; CDR3nt: TGTTCCAGCAGCACCGACACAGATACGCAGTATTTT; CDR3aa: CSSSTDTDTQYF
abundance: few; v_gene: TRBV20-1; d_gene: TRBD2; j_gene: TRBJ2-7; CDR3nt: TGCAGTGCTAGAGACAGGGAAGGACTAGCGCTCTGCGAGCAGTACTTC; CDR3aa: CSARDREGLALCEQYF
abundance: many; v_gene: TRBV7-9; d_gene: TRBD1; j_gene: TRBJ2-7; CDR3nt: TGTGCCAGCAGTTTAGCGGGGACAGGGGCCTACGAGCAGTACTTC; CDR3aa: CASSLAGTGAYEQYF
abundance: -; v_gene: TRBV14; d_gene: -; j_gene: TRBJ2-3; CDR3nt: TGTGCCAGCAGCCAAGATGCGGGGCCGGCGGTCACAGATACGCAGTATTTT; CDR3aa: CASSQDAGPAVTDTQYF
abundance: few; v_gene: TRBV27; d_gene: -; j_gene: TRBJ2-7; CDR3nt: TGTGCCAGCAGTTTGGGAAGGGCTGTCTACGAGCAGTACTTC; CDR3aa: CASSLGRAVYEQYF
abundance: -; v_gene: TRBV20-1; d_gene: TRBD2; j_gene: TRBJ2-1; CDR3nt: TGCAGTGCTAGAGGGACTAGCGAGCCTGAGCAGTTCTTC; CDR3aa: CSARGTSEPEQFF
abundance: many; v_gene: TRBV7-3; d_gene: TRBD2; j_gene: TRBJ2-3; CDR3nt: TGTGCCAGCAGCCCAGACCTAGCGGGGACAGATACGCAGTATTTT; CDR3aa: CASSPDLAGTDTQYF
abundance: -; v_gene: TRBV7-2; d_gene: TRBD2; j_gene: TRBJ2-7; CDR3nt: TGTGCCAGCAGCTTTCGACTAGCAGCCTACGAGCAGTACTTC; CDR3aa: CASSFRLAAYEQYF
abundance: -; v_gene: TRBV20-1; d_gene: TRBD1; j_gene: TRBJ2-1; CDR3nt: TGCAGTGCTGAAAGACAGGGAGAATACAATGAGCAGTTCTTC; CDR3aa: CSAERQGEYNEQFF
abundance: once; v_gene: TRBV15; d_gene: -; j_gene: TRBJ2-7; CDR3nt: TGTGCCACCAGCAGTTACCAGGGAGGCTACGAGCAGTACTTC; CDR3aa: CATSSYQGGYEQYF
abundance: few; v_gene: TRBV28; d_gene: -; j_gene: TRBJ1-2; CDR3nt: TGTGCCAGCAGTTCAGGACCGTCTGGCTACACCTTC; CDR3aa: CASSSGPSGYTF
abundance: -; v_gene: TRBV7-6; d_gene: -; j_gene: TRBJ2-5; CDR3nt: TGTGCCAGCAGCCCGGGACAACACTCGGGACAGACCCAGTACTTC; CDR3aa: CASSPGQHSGQTQYF
abundance: few; v_gene: TRBV28; d_gene: -; j_gene: TRBJ2-2; CDR3nt: TGTGCCAGCAGTGGATCTCGAGGTTACACCGGGGAGCTGTTTTTT; CDR3aa: CASSGSRGYTGELFF
abundance: -; v_gene: TRBV4-3; d_gene: -; j_gene: TRBJ2-1; CDR3nt: TGCGCCAGCAGCCCTTATCACGGGAACAATGAGCAGTTCTTC; CDR3aa: CASSPYHGNNEQFF
abundance: -; v_gene: TRBV10-3; d_gene: -; j_gene: TRBJ1-6; CDR3nt: TGTGCCACGAACACACCGGGTTCACCCCTCCACTTT; CDR3aa: CATNTPGSPLHF
abundance: -; v_gene: TRBV3-1; d_gene: -; j_gene: TRBJ2-7; CDR3nt: TGTGCCAGCAGCCCCAGACAGGCCCCCTCCTACGAGCAGTACTTC; CDR3aa: CASSPRQAPSYEQYF
abundance: -; v_gene: TRBV19; d_gene: -; j_gene: TRBJ2-6; CDR3nt: TGTGCCAGTAGTATGGCGGTTTGGGGGGCCAACGTCCTGACTTTC; CDR3aa: CASSMAVWGANVLTF
abundance: -; v_gene: TRBV29-1; d_gene: TRBD1; j_gene: TRBJ2-1; CDR3nt: TGCAGCGTGAACCAGGACAGGAATGAGCAGTTCTTC; CDR3aa: CSVNQDRNEQFF
abundance: -; v_gene: TRBV24-1; d_gene: -; j_gene: TRBJ2-3; CDR3nt: TGTGCCACCAGTGATTTCCAATCCTCAGATACGCAGTATTTT; CDR3aa: CATSDFQSSDTQYF
abundance: few; v_gene: TRBV7-2; d_gene: -; j_gene: TRBJ1-1; CDR3nt: TGTGCCAGCAGCTTAGGCTTTAACACTGAAGCTTTCTTT; CDR3aa: CASSLGFNTEAFF
abundance: -; v_gene: TRBV20-1; d_gene: -; j_gene: TRBJ2-3; CDR3nt: TGCAGTGCTAGAGATCGACTTAGGGGTCCCTCGGATACGCAGTATTTT; CDR3aa: CSARDRLRGPSDTQYF
abundance: few; v_gene: TRBV10-3; d_gene: -; j_gene: TRBJ2-1; CDR3nt: TGTGCCATCAAGGGCCAAAGCTCCTACAATGAGCAGTTCTTC; CDR3aa: CAIKGQSSYNEQFF
abundance: -; v_gene: TRBV27; d_gene: -; j_gene: TRBJ2-7; CDR3nt: TGTGCCAGCAGTGAGGGAGTAAACTACGAGCAGTACTTC; CDR3aa: CASSEGVNYEQYF
abundance: -; v_gene: TRBV6-1; d_gene: TRBD2; j_gene: TRBJ2-3; CDR3nt: TGTGCCAGCAGCCGCTATCCCTGGACTAGCGGGGTGGCCACAGATACGCAGTATTTT; CDR3aa: CASSRYPWTSGVATDTQYF